The next 27 T cell receptor beta chains were all read from a single sample in a study of molecular identifiers for immune sequencing clone quantification. One entry per CDR3 protein results from TCRdb running MiXCR on the PCR reads. Of 350,000 or so distinct CDR3 sequences listed, 20% to 25% are singletons. The sample consisted of naive CD8+ T cells from blood, with Jurkat cell RNA spiked in. The sample's subset: FACS-sorted CD8+CD4-CCR7+CD45RA+ naive T cells. The receptors were sampled from a human donor in good health. Some libraries in this study had Jurkat cell RNA spiked in.

This clonotype was counted at least ten times. The gene calls are TRBV19 and TRBJ1-1, with 8 bases aligning to TRBD1. The germline CDR1 and CDR2 sequences are LNHDA and SQIVND (reference sequence). Trimming removed 5 bases from V and 1 base from J; junction bases left unmatched: 6. The CDR3 runs to 15 residues. The CDR3 reads CASSPAGTGNTEAFF. As DNA, the CDR3 is TGTGCCAGTAGTCCCGCCGGGACAGGGAACACTGAAGCTTTCTTT.

The chain links TRBV28 to TRBJ2-5; perhaps TRBD1 as D (5 bases). CDR1 is MDHEN and CDR2 is SYDVKM in the germline V gene. Between the trimmed V and J ends, which lost 3 bases and 2 bases, there was a span of 10 bases. The CDR3 runs 14 residues. DNA for the CDR3: TGTGCCAGCAGTTTTCTCCAGGGACAAGAGACCCAGTACTTC. The encoded protein is CASSFLQGQETQYF.

As for this clonotype: At one end, the junction sequence differs from germline, possibly due to a read error. The V gene is TRBV4-2, the J gene TRBJ2-7; no reliable D call. Germline V gene lookup returns CDR1 LGHNA and CDR2 YNFKEQ. The CDR3 extends over 13 amino acids. CDR3 coding DNA: TGTGCCAGCAGCCAGTACAGCTCCTACGAGCAGTGCTTC. This codes for CASSQYSSYEQCF.

This clonotype was seen only a few times. This may stem from a read error, because a much larger clone lies one nucleotide away. This CDR3 is CASSRTGSNQPQHF. As DNA, the CDR3 is TGTGCCAGCAGTCGGACAGGGAGCAATCAGCCCCAGCATTTT. J is TRBJ1-5 and V is TRBV12-3 or TRBV12-4, with 8 bases matching TRBD1. This CDR3 contains 14 residues. The junction had 1 base not matched to a gene; V was cut back by 5 bases and J by 1 base.

The sample holds one count of this clonotype. A much larger clone differs from this one at a single base, so this may be a read error. The chain recombines TRBV27 with TRBJ2-7; D remains unclear. The V gene lost 2 bases and the J gene lost 6 bases, with 17 bases spanning the gap. Germline CDR1 MNHEY, CDR2 SMNVEV (reference sequence). This CDR3 has 15 amino acids. CDR3 protein: CASSLTWVARIEQYF. CDR3 DNA: TGTGCCAGCAGTTTAACTTGGGTCGCCAGGATCGAGCAGTACTTC.

Details on this clonotype: The junction and the germline gene differ at one end; a read error may be behind it. The chain links TRBV30 to TRBJ2-2; tentative D call: TRBD2 (5 bases). The germline V gene encodes CDR1 GTSNPN and CDR2 SVGIG (reference sequence). The CDR3 has 13 residues. CDR3 sequence (DNA): TGTGCCTGGAGTTTTCTCTCCCCCGGGGATCTGTTTTTT. Translating it yields CAWSFLSPGDLFF.

For this clonotype: One base away lies a much larger clone, so this may be a sequencing read error. The V call is TRBV9, the J call TRBJ1-1; possible D gene TRBD1, 5 bases. Germline V gene data show CDR1 as SGDLS and CDR2 as YYNGEE. Trimming removed 0 bases at V and 4 bases at J, with 10 bases between. This CDR3 has 14 amino acids. The CDR3 DNA is TGTGCCAGCAGCGTAGATGGGGGGTCCACTGAAGCTTTCTTT. Translated: CASSVDGGSTEAFF.

This clonotype occurred many times. The rearrangement uses TRBV7-9 and TRBJ1-5; D unclear. The CDR3 consists of 15 residues. V lost 0 bases to trimming and J lost 5 bases, with 11 bases between them. CDR1 is SEHNR, CDR2 FQNEAQ, per germline (reference sequence). The CDR3 loop is CASSLAPGVDQPQHF. The CDR3 DNA is TGTGCCAGCAGCTTAGCTCCCGGGGTGGATCAGCCCCAGCATTTT.

This clonotype has at least ten counts. The chain is built from TRBV28 and TRBJ2-7; perhaps TRBD2 as D (5 bases). Germline V gene data show CDR1 as MDHEN and CDR2 as SYDVKM. Trimming took off 3 bases at V and 0 bases at J, with 9 bases between the two ends. This CDR3 comprises 14 residues. The CDR3 loop is CASSLEESSYEQYF. CDR3 DNA sequence: TGTGCCAGCAGTTTGGAGGAAAGCTCCTACGAGCAGTACTTC.

This clonotype occurred many times. This chain uses TRBV6-1 with TRBJ2-7; possible D gene TRBD1, 6 bases. Germline values: CDR1 MNHNS, CDR2 SASEGT. The CDR3 loop spans 13 amino acids. Between the trimmed V and J ends, which lost 8 bases and 3 bases, there was a span of 14 bases. The CDR3 coding sequence is TGTGCCAGCGCCAGGGGTCTTTACTACGAGCAGTACTTC. The encoded protein is CASARGLYYEQYF.

This clonotype has a count of ten or more. This chain joins TRBV7-2 and TRBJ2-2; D unclear. The V gene's germline CDR1 is SGHTA and CDR2 FQGNSA. The CDR3 runs 12 residues. Between the trimmed V and J ends, which lost 0 bases and 6 bases, there was a span of 2 bases. The CDR3 DNA reads TGTGCCAGCAGCTTAGCGGCCGGGGAGCTGTTTTTT. Encoded protein: CASSLAAGELFF.

This chain uses TRBV6-2 or TRBV6-3 with TRBJ2-5, with TRBD2 matching 9 bases. This CDR3 is 18 amino acids long. Looked up from germline, CDR1 is MNHEY and CDR2 is SVGEGT. V gave up 2 bases and J gave up 2 bases; unmatched junction bases: 12. CDR3 nucleotides: TGTGCCAGCAGTTACCCTACACTCGTGACTAGCGGACAAGAGACCCAGTACTTC. Translating gives CASSYPTLVTSGQETQYF.

This clonotype was counted ten times or more. The chain links TRBV30 to TRBJ2-2; D gene unclear. The CDR3 consists of 13 residues. CDR1 and CDR2 from the germline V gene are GTSNPN and SVGIG (reference sequence). CDR3 region: CASQSVNTGELFF. As DNA, the CDR3 is TGTGCTTCACAGAGCGTAAACACCGGGGAGCTGTTTTTT.

This clonotype occurred many times. The chain joins TRBV29-1 to TRBJ1-1, with 8 bases identical to TRBD1. After removal of 6 bases from V and 3 bases from J, the junction contained 6 bases not matched to a gene. The CDR3 covers 13 residues. Germline V gene data show CDR1 as SQVTM and CDR2 as ANQGSEA. The CDR3 nucleotides read TGCAGCGTAGAGGACAGGGTCTACACTGAAGCTTTCTTT. It specifies CSVEDRVYTEAFF.

Only a few counts were recorded for this clonotype. The chain employs TRBV28 and TRBJ2-7; 12 bases fit TRBD2. The CDR3 runs 22 residues. Germline lookup yields CDR1 MDHEN and CDR2 SYDVKM. The junction had 26 bases not matched to a gene; V was cut back by 4 bases and J by 4 bases. The CDR3 loop reads CASSSRNLDRVPSGRDRYEQYF. In nucleotides, the CDR3 is TGTGCCAGCAGTTCCCGAAACCTTGACCGCGTGCCTAGCGGGAGGGATCGGTACGAGCAGTACTTC.

This clonotype was counted a few times. The gene calls are TRBV6-2 or TRBV6-3 and TRBJ2-3; D tentatively fits TRBD1 or TRBD2 (5 bases each). Between the trimmed V and J ends, which lost 4 bases and 3 bases, there was a span of 23 bases. This CDR3 spans 18 amino acids. Germline-derived CDR1 and CDR2 are MNHEY and SVGEGT. The CDR3 spells CASSSYPGTLVLTDTQYF. The DNA for the CDR3 is TGTGCCAGCAGTTCCTACCCCGGGACCCTCGTGTTGACAGATACGCAGTATTTT.

This clonotype was detected many times. The chain employs TRBV4-3 and TRBJ2-3, with D perhaps matching TRBD1 (5 bases). The CDR3 loop spans 16 amino acids. The ends were cut back, 1 base at V and 4 bases at J, with 15 bases in the middle. From germline, CDR1 is LGHNA and CDR2 YSLEER. The chain's CDR3 is CASSQGFTPGSDTQYF. In DNA, the CDR3 is TGCGCCAGCAGCCAAGGGTTCACCCCAGGGTCAGATACGCAGTATTTT.

This clonotype was detected only a few times. This chain uses TRBV11-2 with TRBJ2-2; D is unclear. V shed 2 bases and J shed 5 bases, with 9 bases lying between them. The CDR3 has 14 amino acids. Looked up from germline, CDR1 is SGHAT and CDR2 is FQNNGV. CDR3 residues: CASSLLLGTGELFF. The DNA for the CDR3 is TGTGCCAGCAGCTTATTGTTGGGGACCGGGGAGCTGTTTTTT. Full variable domain (rest looked up from reference TRBV11-2 and TRBJ2-2): EAGVAQSPRYKIIEKRQSVAFWCNPISGHATLYWYQQILGQGPKLLIQFQNNGVVDDSQLPKDRFSAERLKGVDSTLKIQPAKLEDSAVYLCASSLLLGTGELFFGEGSRLTVL.

Of note for this clonotype: The junction shows a germline mismatch at one end, possibly a read error. The chain couples TRBV9 to TRBJ2-3; 8 nucleotides line up with TRBD2. Germline V lookup: CDR1 SGDLS, CDR2 YYNGEE. The CDR3 totals 16 residues. The CDR3 coding sequence is TGTGCCGGCAGCGTAGAGGGCGGGAGGATCACAGATACGCAGTATTTT. It specifies CAGSVEGGRITDTQYF.

This clonotype was counted many times. V gene TRBV28 combines with J gene TRBJ2-5, with D tentatively TRBD1 or TRBD2 (6 bases each). Germline lookup yields CDR1 MDHEN and CDR2 SYDVKM. This CDR3 has 15 residues. Deletions cut 2 bases from V and 2 bases from J, with 12 bases between. CDR3 bases: TGTGCCAGCAGTTTACCGGGGGCGCAACAAGAGACCCAGTACTTC. Translating it yields CASSLPGAQQETQYF.

The chain combines TRBV20-1 with TRBJ1-1, with a weak D call TRBD1 (5 bases). The CDR3 consists of 15 residues. Germline lookup yields CDR1 DFQATT and CDR2 SNEGSKA (reference sequence). Trimming shortened V by 3 bases and J by 1 base, and 15 bases separated the two germline ends. This chain's CDR3 is CSASDLWGENTEAFF. DNA for the CDR3: TGCAGTGCTAGTGATCTATGGGGGGAGAACACTGAAGCTTTCTTT.

Notes on this clonotype: This clone may be a read error of a much larger clone one base away. The chain carries TRBV12-3 or TRBV12-4 and TRBJ2-3; a possible D gene is TRBD1 (5 bases). CDR3 size: 12 residues. Between the trimmed V and J ends, which lost 5 bases and 5 bases, there was a span of 8 bases. For the CDR3, the DNA is TGTGCCAGCAGTGCCCAGGGAGATACGCAGTATTTT. Protein sequence: CASSAQGDTQYF.

Comments on this clonotype: This may come from a read error, since a much larger clone is one base off. The chain combines TRBV7-2 with TRBJ1-2; D remains unclear. This CDR3 is 17 amino acids long. V was pared by 4 bases and J by 2 bases, with 20 bases between. Germline V gives CDR1 SGHTA, CDR2 FQGNSA. CDR3 nucleotide sequence: TGTGCCAGCAGCTATGACGCCCTATCCGGTAACAACTATGGCTACACCTTC. Translation: CASSYDALSGNNYGYTF.

Many counts were recorded for this clonotype. V is TRBV11-2 and J is TRBJ2-3, with 11 positions matching TRBD2. V lost 4 bases, J lost 2 bases, and 5 bases stayed unmatched. CDR3 length: 16 residues. The V gene's germline CDR1 is SGHAT and CDR2 FQNNGV. The CDR3, as DNA: TGTGCCAGCAGCTCAACTAGCGGGGGAACCACAGATACGCAGTATTTT. Residues: CASSSTSGGTTDTQYF.

This clonotype came up many times. CDR3 protein: CAISESGEQYF. The CDR3 DNA is TGTGCCATCAGTGAGTCCGGCGAGCAGTACTTC. The gene calls are TRBV10-3 and TRBJ2-7; no clear D. CDR3 length: 11 residues. Trimming shortened V by 0 bases and J by 6 bases, and 3 bases separated the two germline ends. Per the germline V gene, CDR1 is ENHRY and CDR2 is SYGVKD.

Points on this clonotype: A much larger clone lies a single base off, so this may be a read error. The chain joins TRBV29-1 to TRBJ1-1; D is possibly TRBD1 (6 bases). The CDR3 has 13 amino acids. Germline values: CDR1 SQVTM, CDR2 ANQGSEA. V was pared by 4 bases and J by 0 bases, with 9 bases between. The CDR3 sequence: CSVGDTLNTEAFF. In DNA form, the CDR3 reads TGCAGCGTTGGGGACACCTTGAACACTGAAGCTTTCTTT.

This clonotype was recorded only once. A read error may explain this, as a much larger clone is one base away. The chain has TRBV4-1 and TRBJ1-5; unclear D gene. The CDR3 covers 17 residues. Per the germline V gene, CDR1 is MGHRA and CDR2 is YSYEKL. The chain's CDR3 is CASSQGRERGSNRPQHF. As DNA, the CDR3 is TGCGCCAGCAGCCAAGGACGCGAACGGGGTAGCAATCGGCCCCAGCATTTT.